This T cell receptor (beta chain) was recovered during a study of OX40 agonist ivuxolimab in advanced cancers. Study information: An agonistic anti-OX40 (CD134) antibody, ivuxolimab, was used to treat the patients. Findings and caveats of the study: Clonal expansion was seen in CD4+ and CD8+ blood T cells by week 6 at 0.1 to 3.0 mg/kg.

As concerns this clone: Its target is not known.

Using immunoSEQ multiplex PCR, the repertoire was profiled, and TCRdb retains in-frame clones only, with some absent. The sample has about 80,000 clones, 80% to 95% seen once; the top ten hold about 8.6%. The CDR3 totals 11 residues. CDR1 and CDR2 (germline): MGHRA, YSYEKL. Trimming left V 1 base short and J 6 bases short, with 4 bases between. The V and J genes are TRBV4-1 and TRBJ2-7, with no clear D. The source is an adult with an advanced solid tumor such as melanoma, head and neck, liver or kidney cancer. The sequencing here drew on CD4+ or CD8+ T cells sorted from blood, taken in a trial of the OX40 agonist ivuxolimab. CDR3 DNA: TGCGCCAGCAGCCAAGGTCCCGAGCAGTACTTC. Translating it yields CASSQGPEQYF.